This entry lists 5 T cell receptor beta chains sequenced from one sample in a study of blood T cell repertoires in COVID-19. This table comes from immunoSEQ multiplex PCR, and its TCRdb copy is limited to in-frame clones, with some not included. In the table there are roughly 41,000 clones, more than 75% of which are singletons. The sample taken for sequencing was peripheral blood. Every receptor here comes from a human donor in a cohort sampled during active COVID-19.

The V and J genes are TRBV28 and TRBJ1-2; TRBD1 matches 9 bases. The junction had 14 bases not matched to a gene; V was cut back by 2 bases and J by 7 bases. From germline, CDR1 is MDHEN and CDR2 SYDVKM. This CDR3 is 17 amino acids long. The CDR3 loop is CASSLGPGQGRSRGYTF. CDR3 bases: TGTGCCAGCAGTTTAGGGCCTGGACAGGGGAGATCTCGTGGCTACACCTTC.

V usage is TRBV28 and J usage is TRBJ1-2, with 11 nucleotides matching TRBD1. There are 14 residues in the CDR3. The germline gives CDR1 MDHEN, CDR2 SYDVKM. Losses at the gene ends were 7 bases for V and 7 bases for J; bases not matched to a gene: 8. CDR3 sequence: CASIPGQGDSGYTF. Written as DNA, the CDR3 is TGTGCCAGCATTCCGGGACAGGGGGACTCTGGCTACACCTTC.

This chain connects TRBV4-2 to TRBJ2-7, with D perhaps TRBD1 (6 bases). The CDR3 has 14 residues. Deletions cut 0 bases from V and 4 bases from J, with 10 bases between. Germline assignment: CDR1 LGHNA and CDR2 YNFKEQ. This CDR3 reads CASSQDLGTYEQYF. The CDR3 region has the DNA TGTGCCAGCAGCCAAGATCTGGGGACATACGAGCAGTACTTC.

This chain uses TRBV5-6 with TRBJ2-5, with TRBD2 matching over 12 bases. CDR1 is SGHDT and CDR2 is YYEEEE in the germline V gene. The J segment lost 5 bases and the V segment lost 4 bases, leaving 3 bases of the junction unmatched. The CDR3 length is 14 residues. Written as DNA, the CDR3 is TGTGCCAGCAGCGAGACTAGCGGGAGTGAGACCCAGTACTTC. This gives the protein CASSETSGSETQYF.

CDR3 sequence (DNA): TGCGCCAGCAGAAGGGACAGAGGCTCCTACAATGAGCAGTTCTTC. Its translation is CASRRDRGSYNEQFF. The rearrangement joins TRBV5-1 to TRBJ2-1; TRBD1 aligns across 7 bases. V was clipped by 5 bases and J by 0 bases; unmatched bases: 5. The CDR3 runs to 15 residues. Germline values: CDR1 SGHRS, CDR2 YFSETQ.